These 13 T cell receptor beta chains were sequenced from one sample in a study of T cell repertoires in cytomegalovirus infection. The antigens for these receptors are not known. From the reads, TCRdb called clonotypes with MiXCR, one entry per CDR3 protein. The table has tens of thousands of distinct CDR3 sequences, about 18% seen once. The sequenced sample was CD8+ T cells from cultured PBMCs, obtained from culture after CMV antigen stimulation. The source is a human donor in good health (CMV status not recorded). Some clones in this sample may be carry-over from other donors' samples.

The V and J genes are TRBV6-2 or TRBV6-3 and TRBJ1-6; 7 positions match TRBD1. CDR1 and CDR2 from the germline V gene are MNHEY and SVGEGT. V was clipped by 5 bases and J by 8 bases; unmatched bases: 15. This CDR3 is 17 amino acids long. The CDR3 loop is CASSHLGQARIDSPLHF. CDR3 in DNA: TGTGCCAGCAGTCACCTAGGACAGGCCCGTATCGATTCACCCCTCCACTTT.

The chain recombines TRBV7-2 with TRBJ2-7; TRBD2 matches 8 bases. The junction had 9 bases not matched to a gene; V was cut back by 5 bases and J by 3 bases. CDR1 is SGHTA, CDR2 FQGNSA, per germline. The CDR3 consists of 15 residues. CDR3 sequence reads: CASSIWTSINYEQYF. For the CDR3, the DNA is TGTGCCAGCAGCATATGGACTAGCATCAACTACGAGCAGTACTTC.

This chain links TRBV19 with TRBJ2-2, with no clear D. CDR3 size: 12 residues. V lost 1 base and J 5 bases, leaving 2 bases between the germline ends. Per germline, CDR1 LNHDA and CDR2 SQIVND (reference sequence). The DNA of the CDR3 is TGTGCCAGTAGTATAGGGACCGGGGAGCTGTTTTTT. Its translation: CASSIGTGELFF.

This clonotype was seen only a few times. The CDR3 here is CASSSRGGTGFGGTDTQYF. In nucleotides, the CDR3 is TGTGCCAGCAGCTCCCGTGGGGGGACGGGGTTCGGGGGCACAGATACGCAGTATTTT. The chain uses TRBV7-3 and TRBJ2-3; D is perhaps TRBD2 (6 bases). Between the trimmed V and J ends, which lost 4 bases and 1 base, there was a span of 24 bases. The CDR3 consists of 19 residues. Looked up from germline, CDR1 is SGHTA and CDR2 is FQGTGA.

This clonotype was picked up a small number of times. The CDR3 bases are TGTGCCAGCAGCCACCGGGACCTCGCCAATGAGCAGTTCTTC. Translation gives CASSHRDLANEQFF. The chain links TRBV7-2 to TRBJ2-1, with D perhaps assigned TRBD1 or TRBD2 (5 bases each). V gave up 5 bases and J gave up 6 bases, with 14 bases separating them. The CDR3 runs 14 residues. CDR1 and CDR2 from the germline V gene are SGHTA and FQGNSA.

The chain recombines TRBV29-1 with TRBJ2-4; a possible D gene is TRBD2 (6 bases). Germline V gives CDR1 SQVTM, CDR2 ANQGSEA. Trimming stripped 2 bases from V and 8 bases from J, with 19 bases between. This CDR3 spans 15 amino acids. In nucleotides, the CDR3 is TGCAGCGTTGAAAAGGAGGGGCACCCGAGAGACATTCAGTACTTC. Its protein product is CSVEKEGHPRDIQYF.

The chain couples TRBV7-3 to TRBJ2-3; D call uncertain. Trimming removed 1 base from V and 7 bases from J, with 9 bases in between. The germline CDR1 and CDR2 sequences are SGHTA and FQGTGA. The CDR3 has 13 residues. CDR3 coding DNA: TGTGCCAGCAGCTTAAGTCACATGAATACGCAGTATTTT. This gives the protein CASSLSHMNTQYF.

This clonotype was observed a few times. This chain connects TRBV11-1 to TRBJ2-1; 11 positions match TRBD2. V was clipped by 5 bases and J by 9 bases; unmatched bases: 12. In germline, CDR1 is SGHAT, CDR2 FQDESV (reference sequence). The CDR3 totals 16 residues. CDR3 sequence (DNA): TGTGCCAGCAGCCCGTTTAGCGGGGGGGCTTCTGGTGAGCAGTTCTTC. Encoded protein: CASSPFSGGASGEQFF.

This clonotype rates as medium-sized. The chain joins TRBV7-9 to TRBJ2-1; 10 nucleotides align to TRBD1. Losses at the gene ends were 5 bases for V and 8 bases for J; bases not matched to a gene: 6. Germline CDR1 is SEHNR and CDR2 is FQNEAQ (reference sequence). The CDR3 loop spans 14 amino acids. The CDR3 coding sequence is TGTGCCAGCAGCACGGGACAGGGGATAGATGAGCAGTTCTTC. Translated, it gives CASSTGQGIDEQFF.

This clonotype has just one count. This rearrangement joins TRBV7-8 to TRBJ2-1, with D possibly TRBD2 on 6 matching bases. The V end was cut by 0 bases, the J end by 2 bases, with 11 bases between. Germline loops: CDR1 SGHVS, CDR2 FQNEAQ. The CDR3 extends over 16 amino acids. CDR3 in amino acids: CASSLARLVPYNEQFF. The CDR3 DNA follows: TGTGCCAGCAGCTTAGCGCGACTAGTCCCCTACAATGAGCAGTTCTTC.

The chain is built from TRBV12-3 or TRBV12-4 and TRBJ2-1, with 10 nucleotides matching TRBD2. Trimming took 9 bases from V and 7 from J; bases not matched to a gene: 6. The CDR3 extends over 13 amino acids. The CDR3 spells CASTQRGGNEQFF. DNA of the CDR3: TGTGCCAGTACTCAGCGGGGGGGAAATGAGCAGTTCTTC.

A few counts support this clonotype. This chain joins TRBV27 and TRBJ1-1; 7 nucleotides align to TRBD1. Germline CDR1 MNHEY, CDR2 SMNVEV (reference sequence). This CDR3 has 15 amino acids. With 5 bases clipped from V and 1 base from J, the junction kept 7 bases outside the gene matches. The DNA of the CDR3 is TGTGCCAGCAGTCCCGGACAGGCCCCGAACACTGAAGCTTTCTTT. Translated, it gives CASSPGQAPNTEAFF.

In its sample, this clonotype was seen many times. The chain carries TRBV7-9 and TRBJ2-7, with TRBD2 matching over 9 bases. Germline loops: CDR1 SEHNR, CDR2 FQNEAQ (reference sequence). The J segment lost 3 bases and the V segment lost 0 bases, leaving 0 bases of the junction unmatched. The CDR3 runs to 14 residues. CDR3: CASSLASGSYEQYF. In nucleotides, the CDR3 is TGTGCCAGCAGCTTAGCTAGCGGGAGCTACGAGCAGTACTTC.